In this sample, the clone carrying this TCR beta chain turned up a few times. Its antigen is not identified. Patients picked for sequencing had shown CD8+CD57+ cell expansion detected by flow cytometry. Acquired aplastic anemia of severe grade affected all patients. TCR beta VDJ and CDR3 were profiled, and genomic DNA was the template. MiXCR was run by TCRdb on the reads, yielding one entry per CDR3 protein. This table holds under 500,000 distinct CDR3 sequences, around 30% found once. This sample is drawn from a study of CD8+CD57+ T cells in acquired aplastic anemia. Background on the study: Each DNA sample taken from sorted CD4+ and CD8+ cells came to about 3.2 ug on average.

Findings and caveats of the study: Patients and controls shared some 30 CD8+ CDR3 sequences. CD8+ Simpson's diversity showed no significant patient-control difference.

Sequenced sample: sorted CD4+, CD8+, or CD8+CD57+ T cells (not recorded which) from PBMCs. The receptor comes from a human donor with aplastic anemia.

CDR3 loop: CASRPGHSTEAFF. CDR3 bases: TGTGCCAGCAGGCCGGGACACTCCACTGAAGCTTTCTTT. This chain uses TRBV10-3 with TRBJ1-1; a possible D gene is TRBD1 (6 bases). The CDR3 consists of 13 residues. V lost 10 bases and J lost 4, with 16 bases in between. Germline-derived CDR1 and CDR2 are ENHRY and SYGVKD.